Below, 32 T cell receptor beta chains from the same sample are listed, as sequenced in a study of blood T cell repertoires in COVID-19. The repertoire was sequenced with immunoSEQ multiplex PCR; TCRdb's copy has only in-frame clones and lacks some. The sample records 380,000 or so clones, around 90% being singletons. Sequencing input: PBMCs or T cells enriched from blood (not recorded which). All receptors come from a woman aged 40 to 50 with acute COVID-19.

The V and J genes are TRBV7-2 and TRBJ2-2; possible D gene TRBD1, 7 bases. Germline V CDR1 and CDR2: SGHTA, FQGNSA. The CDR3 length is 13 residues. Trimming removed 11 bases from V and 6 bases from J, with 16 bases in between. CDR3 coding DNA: TGTGCCCTGCAGGAGGGGGCGGCCGGGGAGCTGTTTTTT. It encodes CALQEGAAGELFF.

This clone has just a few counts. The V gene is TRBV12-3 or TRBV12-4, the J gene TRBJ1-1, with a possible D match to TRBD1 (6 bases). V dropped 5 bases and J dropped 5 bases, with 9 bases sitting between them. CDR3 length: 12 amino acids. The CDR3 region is CASSPDRTEAFF. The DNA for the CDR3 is TGTGCCAGCAGTCCAGACAGGACTGAAGCTTTCTTT.

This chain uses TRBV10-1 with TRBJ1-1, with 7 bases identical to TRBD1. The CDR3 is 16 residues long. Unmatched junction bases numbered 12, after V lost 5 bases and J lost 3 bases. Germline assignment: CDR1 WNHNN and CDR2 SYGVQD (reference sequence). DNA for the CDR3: TGCGCCAGCAGTCGACAGGGAGGAATCGGGGACACTGAAGCTTTCTTT. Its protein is CASSRQGGIGDTEAFF.

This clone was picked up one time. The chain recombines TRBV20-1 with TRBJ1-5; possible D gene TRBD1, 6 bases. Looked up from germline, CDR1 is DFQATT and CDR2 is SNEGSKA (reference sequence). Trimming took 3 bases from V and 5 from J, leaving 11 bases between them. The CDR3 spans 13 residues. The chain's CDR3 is CSASLGADQPQHF. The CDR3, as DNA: TGCAGTGCTAGTTTGGGGGCTGATCAGCCCCAGCATTTT.

The CDR3 loop reads CAVKPGGTEKLFF. The CDR3 DNA reads TGTGCCGTTAAGCCAGGTGGAACCGAAAAACTGTTTTTT. V usage is TRBV19 and J usage is TRBJ1-4; D call uncertain. The V end lost 11 bases, the J end lost 8 bases, and 18 bases lay between the germline ends. In germline, CDR1 is LNHDA, CDR2 SQIVND (reference sequence). The CDR3 totals 13 residues.

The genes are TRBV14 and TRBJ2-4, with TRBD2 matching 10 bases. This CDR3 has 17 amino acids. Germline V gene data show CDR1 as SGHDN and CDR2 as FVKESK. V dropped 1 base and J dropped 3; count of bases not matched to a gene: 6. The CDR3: CASSQGVSGGIKNIQYF. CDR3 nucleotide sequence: TGTGCCAGCAGCCAAGGGGTTAGCGGGGGGATCAAAAACATTCAGTACTTC.

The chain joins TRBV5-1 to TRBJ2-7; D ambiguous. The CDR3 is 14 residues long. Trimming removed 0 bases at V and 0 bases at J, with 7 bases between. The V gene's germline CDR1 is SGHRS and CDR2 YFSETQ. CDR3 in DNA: TGCGCCAGCAGCTTGGGTGGCCGCTCCTACGAGCAGTACTTC. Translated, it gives CASSLGGRSYEQYF.

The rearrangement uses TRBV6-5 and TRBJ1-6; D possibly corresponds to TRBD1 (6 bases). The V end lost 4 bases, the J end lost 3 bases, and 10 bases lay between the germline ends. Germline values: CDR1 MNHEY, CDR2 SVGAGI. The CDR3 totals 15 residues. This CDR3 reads CASSLRDIYNSPLHF. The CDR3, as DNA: TGTGCCAGCAGTTTAAGGGACATCTATAATTCACCCCTCCACTTT.

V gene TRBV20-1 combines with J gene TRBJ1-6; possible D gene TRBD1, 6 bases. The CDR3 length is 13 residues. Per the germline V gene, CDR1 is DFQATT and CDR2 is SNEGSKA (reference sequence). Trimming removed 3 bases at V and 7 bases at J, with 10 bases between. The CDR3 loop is CSASLQGNSPLHF. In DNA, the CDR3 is TGCAGTGCTAGTCTGCAGGGGAATTCACCCCTCCACTTT.

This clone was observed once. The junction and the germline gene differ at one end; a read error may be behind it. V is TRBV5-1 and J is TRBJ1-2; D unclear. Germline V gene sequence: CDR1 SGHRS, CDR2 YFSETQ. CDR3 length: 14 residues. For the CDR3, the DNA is TGCGCCAGCAGCTCCACACGTACTAACGATGGCTACACCTTC. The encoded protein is CASSSTRTNDGYTF.

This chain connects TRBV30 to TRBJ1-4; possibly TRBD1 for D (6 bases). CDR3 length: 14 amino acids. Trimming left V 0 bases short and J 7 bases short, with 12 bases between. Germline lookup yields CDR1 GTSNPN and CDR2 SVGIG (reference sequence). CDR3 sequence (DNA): TGTGCCTGGAGTGTACGGACAGCAACTGAAAAACTGTTTTTT. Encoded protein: CAWSVRTATEKLFF.

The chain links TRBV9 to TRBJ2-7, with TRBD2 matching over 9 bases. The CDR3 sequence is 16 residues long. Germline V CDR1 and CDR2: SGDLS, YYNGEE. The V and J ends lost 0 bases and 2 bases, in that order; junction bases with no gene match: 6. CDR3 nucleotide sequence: TGTGCCAGCAGCGTAGGGTTTCTAGCGGGACCCTACGAGCAGTACTTC. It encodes CASSVGFLAGPYEQYF.

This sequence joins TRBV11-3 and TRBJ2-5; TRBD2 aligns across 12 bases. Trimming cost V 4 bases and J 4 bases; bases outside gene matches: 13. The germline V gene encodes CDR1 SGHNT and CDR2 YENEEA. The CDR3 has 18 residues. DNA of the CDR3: TGTGCCAGCAGCTCGACTAGCGGGGGACCCCTTGGCTCAGAGACCCAGTACTTC. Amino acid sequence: CASSSTSGGPLGSETQYF.

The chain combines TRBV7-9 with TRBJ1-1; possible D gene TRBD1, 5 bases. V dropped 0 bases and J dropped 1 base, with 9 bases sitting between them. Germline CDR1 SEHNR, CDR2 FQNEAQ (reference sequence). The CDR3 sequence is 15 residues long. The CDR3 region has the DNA TGTGCCAGCAGCTTAGCCTCGGGGGGGAACACTGAAGCTTTCTTT. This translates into CASSLASGGNTEAFF.

CDR3 sequence reads: CASSLTKGQGLPYEQYF. The CDR3 DNA reads TGTGCCAGCAGCTTAACGAAAGGACAGGGTTTACCCTACGAGCAGTACTTC. V usage is TRBV5-6 and J usage is TRBJ2-7, with 8 bases lining up with TRBD1. In germline, CDR1 is SGHDT, CDR2 YYEEEE. The CDR3 covers 17 residues. Trimming cost V 2 bases and J 2 bases; bases outside gene matches: 12.

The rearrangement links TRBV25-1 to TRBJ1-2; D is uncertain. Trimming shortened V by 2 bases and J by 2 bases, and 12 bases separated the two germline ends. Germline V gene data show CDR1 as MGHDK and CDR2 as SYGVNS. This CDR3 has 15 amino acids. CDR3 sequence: CASSEISPGNYGYTF. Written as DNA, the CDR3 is TGTGCCAGCAGTGAAATATCGCCGGGGAACTATGGCTACACCTTC.

For the CDR3, the DNA is TGCGCCAGCAGCCAAGGACTAATGCTGAACACTGAAGCTTTCTTT. Its protein is CASSQGLMLNTEAFF. This chain connects TRBV4-1 to TRBJ1-1; D unresolved. The germline gives CDR1 MGHRA, CDR2 YSYEKL. Trimming cost V 1 base and J 0 bases, with 9 bases left between them. The length of the CDR3 is 15 residues.

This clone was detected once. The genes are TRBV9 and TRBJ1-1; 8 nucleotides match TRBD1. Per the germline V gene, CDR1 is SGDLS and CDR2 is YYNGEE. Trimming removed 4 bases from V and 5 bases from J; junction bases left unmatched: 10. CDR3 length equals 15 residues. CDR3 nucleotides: TGTGCCAGCAGCCCATCCCAGGGGGCGCTAACTGAAGCTTTCTTT. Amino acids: CASSPSQGALTEAFF.

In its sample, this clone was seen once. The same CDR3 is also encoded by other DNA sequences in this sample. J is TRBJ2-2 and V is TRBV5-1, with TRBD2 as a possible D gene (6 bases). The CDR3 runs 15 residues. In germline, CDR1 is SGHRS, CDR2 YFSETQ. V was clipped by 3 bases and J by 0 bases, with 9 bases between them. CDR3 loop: CASSSGLPNTGELFF. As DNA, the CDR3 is TGCGCCAGCAGCTCGGGACTTCCGAACACCGGGGAGCTGTTTTTT.

As DNA, the CDR3 is TGTGCCAGCAGTTTATACTCCAGCGGACTCGGGGAGCTGTTTTTT. It specifies CASSLYSSGLGELFF. The J gene is TRBJ2-2, the V gene TRBV27; a possible D gene is TRBD2 (5 bases). CDR3 length equals 15 residues. Germline V gene sequence: CDR1 MNHEY, CDR2 SMNVEV (reference sequence). Trimming took 1 base from V and 7 from J, leaving 13 bases between them.

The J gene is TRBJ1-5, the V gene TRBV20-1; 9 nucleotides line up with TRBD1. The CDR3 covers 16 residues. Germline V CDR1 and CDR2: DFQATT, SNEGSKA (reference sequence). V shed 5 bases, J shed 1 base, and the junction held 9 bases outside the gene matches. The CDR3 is CSAGDPGTGSNQPQHF. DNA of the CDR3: TGCAGTGCTGGTGATCCCGGGACAGGGAGCAATCAGCCCCAGCATTTT.

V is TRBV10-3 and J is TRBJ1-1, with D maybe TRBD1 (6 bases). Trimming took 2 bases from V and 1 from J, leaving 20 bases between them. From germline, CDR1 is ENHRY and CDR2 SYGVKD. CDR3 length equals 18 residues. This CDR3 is CAISETDSDNPKNTEAFF. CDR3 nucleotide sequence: TGTGCCATCAGTGAGACGGACAGTGACAACCCTAAGAACACTGAAGCTTTCTTT.

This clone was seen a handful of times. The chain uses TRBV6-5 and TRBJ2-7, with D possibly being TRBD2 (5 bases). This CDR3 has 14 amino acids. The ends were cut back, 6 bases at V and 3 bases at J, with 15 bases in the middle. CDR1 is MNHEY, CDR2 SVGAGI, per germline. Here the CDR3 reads CASSPSWEFYEQYF. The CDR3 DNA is TGTGCCAGCAGCCCCAGCTGGGAGTTCTACGAGCAGTACTTC.

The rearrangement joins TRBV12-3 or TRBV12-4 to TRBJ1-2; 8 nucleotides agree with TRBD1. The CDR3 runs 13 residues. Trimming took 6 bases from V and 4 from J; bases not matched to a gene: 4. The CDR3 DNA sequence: TGTGCCAGCAGCCAAACAGGGGGCTATGGCTACACCTTC. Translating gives CASSQTGGYGYTF.

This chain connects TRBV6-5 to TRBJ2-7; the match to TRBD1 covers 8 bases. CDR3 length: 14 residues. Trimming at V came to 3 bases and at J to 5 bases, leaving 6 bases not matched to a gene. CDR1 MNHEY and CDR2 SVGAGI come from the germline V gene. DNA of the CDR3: TGTGCCAGCAGTTATTCCGGACAGGGCCACGAGCAGTACTTC. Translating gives CASSYSGQGHEQYF.

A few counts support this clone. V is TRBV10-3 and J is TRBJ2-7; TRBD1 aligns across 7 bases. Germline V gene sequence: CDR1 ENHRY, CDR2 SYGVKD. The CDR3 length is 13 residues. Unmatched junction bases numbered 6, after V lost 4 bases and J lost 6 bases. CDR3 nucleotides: TGTGCCATCAGTGCCGGGACAGAGTCCGAGCAGTACTTC. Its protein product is CAISAGTESEQYF.

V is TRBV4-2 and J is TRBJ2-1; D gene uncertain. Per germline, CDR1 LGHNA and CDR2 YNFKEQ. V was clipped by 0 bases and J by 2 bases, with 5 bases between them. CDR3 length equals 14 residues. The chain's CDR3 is CASSQESAYNEQFF. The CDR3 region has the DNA TGTGCCAGCAGCCAAGAATCGGCCTACAATGAGCAGTTCTTC.

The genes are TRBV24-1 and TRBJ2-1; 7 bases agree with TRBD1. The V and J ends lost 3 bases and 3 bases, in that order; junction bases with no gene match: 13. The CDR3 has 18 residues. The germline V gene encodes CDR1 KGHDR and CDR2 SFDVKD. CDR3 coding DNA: TGTGCCACCAGTGATGTAGAGACCGTGACAGGGAGCTACAATGAGCAGTTCTTC. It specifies CATSDVETVTGSYNEQFF.

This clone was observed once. The CDR3 DNA is TGTGCCAGCAGCTTATGGGCGGGAGGGTCTTCGCCCGGGGAGCTGTTTTTT. Translation gives CASSLWAGGSSPGELFF. This chain connects TRBV7-2 to TRBJ2-2; 9 bases fit TRBD2. Germline values: CDR1 SGHTA, CDR2 FQGNSA. This CDR3 has 17 residues. V dropped 2 bases and J dropped 6; count of bases not matched to a gene: 10.

In DNA, the CDR3 is TGTGCCAGCTCGGACCGGGGGTCCTATAATTCACCCCTCCACTTT. As protein: CASSDRGSYNSPLHF. The V call is TRBV9, the J call TRBJ1-6; tentative D call: TRBD1 (5 bases). The germline V and J ends were trimmed by 7 bases and 1 base, with 12 bases remaining between them. The CDR3 loop spans 15 amino acids. Germline V gene sequence: CDR1 SGDLS, CDR2 YYNGEE.

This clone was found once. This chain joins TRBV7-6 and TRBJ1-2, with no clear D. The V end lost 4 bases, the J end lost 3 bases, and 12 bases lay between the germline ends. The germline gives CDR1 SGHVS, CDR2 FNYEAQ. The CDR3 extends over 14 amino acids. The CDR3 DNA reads TGTGCCAGCAGCTCCTATCCAGGCCACTATGGCTACACCTTC. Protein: CASSSYPGHYGYTF.

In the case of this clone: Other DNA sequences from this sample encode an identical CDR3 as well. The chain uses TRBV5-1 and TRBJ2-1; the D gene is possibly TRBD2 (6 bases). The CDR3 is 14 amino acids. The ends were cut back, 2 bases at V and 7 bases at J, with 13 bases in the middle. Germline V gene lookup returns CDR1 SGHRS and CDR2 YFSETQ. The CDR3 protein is CASSLGGAGNEQFF. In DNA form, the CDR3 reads TGCGCCAGCAGCTTAGGCGGGGCTGGGAATGAGCAGTTCTTC. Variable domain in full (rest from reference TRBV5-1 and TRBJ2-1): KAGVTQTPRYLIKTRGQQVTLSCSPISGHRSVSWYQQTPGQGLQFLFEYFSETQRNKGNFPGRFSGRQFSNSRSEMNVSTLELGDSALYLCASSLGGAGNEQFFGPGTRLTVL.